The 12 T cell receptor beta chains in this list originate from one sample, sequenced in a study of blood T cell repertoires in COVID-19. Here immunoSEQ multiplex PCR was the method, and the copy in TCRdb shows in-frame clones only, minus some. The sample holds roughly 100,000 clones; under 90% are singletons and the top ten take 19%. Sequencing was carried out using peripheral blood. The receptors originated from a human donor in a cohort sampled during active COVID-19.

This clone was observed a handful of times. The chain has TRBV29-1 and TRBJ2-7; maybe TRBD2 (6 bases). The CDR3 runs to 11 residues. Germline V lookup: CDR1 SQVTM, CDR2 ANQGSEA. The V and J ends lost 3 bases and 7 bases respectively, with 10 bases between them. CDR3 nucleotide sequence: TGCAGCGTTGAGCTAGCGCGGGAGCAGTACTTC. It is translated as CSVELAREQYF.

The gene calls are TRBV5-4 and TRBJ2-7; weak D call: TRBD1 (6 bases). V lost 0 bases, J lost 2 bases, and 18 bases lay in between. The CDR3 is 17 amino acids. Germline CDR1 SGHNT, CDR2 YYREEE (reference sequence). CDR3 coding DNA: TGTGCCAGCAGCTTGGGTTTGGTTTTGGACAGCCCCTACGAGCAGTACTTC. Encoded protein: CASSLGLVLDSPYEQYF.

This chain uses TRBV7-2 with TRBJ2-7, with 8 bases lining up with TRBD2. The ends lost 1 base at V and 1 base at J; junction bases unmatched: 6. CDR3 length equals 16 residues. The germline gives CDR1 SGHTA, CDR2 FQGNSA. The CDR3 sequence is CASSLDGSGASYEQYF. CDR3 nucleotides: TGTGCCAGCAGCTTAGATGGTAGCGGGGCTTCCTACGAGCAGTACTTC.

Turning to this clone: Germline and junction disagree at one end, which may indicate a read error. The J gene is TRBJ2-7, the V gene TRBV5-1, with a tentative D call TRBD2 (8 bases). Germline V gene sequence: CDR1 SGHRS, CDR2 YFSETQ. The CDR3 consists of 15 residues. The CDR3 DNA sequence: TGCGCCCGCAGCCGCGGGGGGCAGGGGGGTGACGAGCAGTACTTC. It is translated as CARSRGGQGGDEQYF.

This chain uses TRBV30 with TRBJ2-1; 7 bases fit TRBD2. Germline V gene lookup returns CDR1 GTSNPN and CDR2 SVGIG (reference sequence). This CDR3 spans 15 amino acids. J was trimmed by 1 base and V by 3 bases; bases with no gene match: 6. Here the CDR3 reads CAWRAGGRSYNEQFF. In nucleotides, the CDR3 is TGTGCCTGGAGGGCCGGGGGGAGGTCCTACAATGAGCAGTTCTTC.

This clone appeared a single time. The chain carries TRBV5-1 and TRBJ1-5; TRBD1 aligns across 7 bases. The ends lost 4 bases at V and 3 bases at J; junction bases unmatched: 7. CDR1 is SGHRS, CDR2 YFSETQ, per germline. The CDR3 length is 15 residues. The CDR3 nucleotides read TGCGCCAGCAGCCTGGGGGGGACAGACAATCAGCCCCAGCATTTT. It yields the protein CASSLGGTDNQPQHF.

This chain uses TRBV12-3 or TRBV12-4 with TRBJ2-7, with TRBD2 identical over 7 bases. This CDR3 comprises 12 residues. V was clipped by 8 bases and J by 4 bases; unmatched bases: 5. The CDR3 here is CASGEGGYEQYF. CDR3 sequence (DNA): TGTGCCAGCGGAGAGGGAGGGTACGAGCAGTACTTC.

In this sample, this clone turned up a few times. This chain connects TRBV4-1 to TRBJ2-4; 8 bases fit TRBD1. CDR3 length: 17 amino acids. CDR1 and CDR2 (germline): MGHRA, YSYEKL. V was clipped by 3 bases and J by 3 bases; unmatched bases: 10. The CDR3 DNA reads as TGCGCCAGCAGCCAGACTCAGGGGGCGATAGGCAAAAACATTCAGTACTTC. The encoded protein is CASSQTQGAIGKNIQYF.

CDR3 region: CASSLIPGSDLRNTIYF. CDR3 nucleotide sequence: TGTGCCAGCAGCTTAATTCCAGGAAGTGATTTGAGAAACACCATATATTTT. The chain combines TRBV7-9 with TRBJ1-3, with D unresolved. The V gene's germline CDR1 is SEHNR and CDR2 FQNEAQ (reference sequence). Trimming stripped 2 bases from V and 5 bases from J, with 19 bases between. This CDR3 spans 17 amino acids.

This clone was seen just once. The chain is built from TRBV28 and TRBJ2-7, with D perhaps matching TRBD1 (7 bases). This CDR3 has 16 amino acids. Germline CDR1 MDHEN, CDR2 SYDVKM. The ends were cut back, 3 bases at V and 4 bases at J, with 19 bases in the middle. CDR3 DNA sequence: TGTGCCAGCAGTTTGGGGACAGCAGGGGCGGGATACGAGCAGTACTTC. As protein: CASSLGTAGAGYEQYF.

The chain combines TRBV7-8 with TRBJ1-4; 9 nucleotides align to TRBD1. The V gene end was trimmed by 5 bases and the J gene end by 10 bases; junction bases not matched to a gene: 8. The germline V gene encodes CDR1 SGHVS and CDR2 FQNEAQ. There are 14 residues in the CDR3. CDR3 sequence reads: CASSPDRGGGKLFF. The DNA for the CDR3 is TGTGCCAGCAGCCCTGACAGGGGGGGAGGAAAACTGTTTTTT.

This clone appeared once. Here the CDR3 DNA reads TGTGCCAGCAGTCGATTAGGACAGGGGGCCAATCAGCCCCAGCATTTT. Its translation: CASSRLGQGANQPQHF. J is TRBJ1-5 and V is TRBV27; 11 bases line up with TRBD1. V shed 5 bases, J shed 3 bases, and the junction held 6 bases outside the gene matches. The CDR3 has 16 residues. Germline CDR1 reads MNHEY; CDR2 reads SMNVEV (reference sequence).